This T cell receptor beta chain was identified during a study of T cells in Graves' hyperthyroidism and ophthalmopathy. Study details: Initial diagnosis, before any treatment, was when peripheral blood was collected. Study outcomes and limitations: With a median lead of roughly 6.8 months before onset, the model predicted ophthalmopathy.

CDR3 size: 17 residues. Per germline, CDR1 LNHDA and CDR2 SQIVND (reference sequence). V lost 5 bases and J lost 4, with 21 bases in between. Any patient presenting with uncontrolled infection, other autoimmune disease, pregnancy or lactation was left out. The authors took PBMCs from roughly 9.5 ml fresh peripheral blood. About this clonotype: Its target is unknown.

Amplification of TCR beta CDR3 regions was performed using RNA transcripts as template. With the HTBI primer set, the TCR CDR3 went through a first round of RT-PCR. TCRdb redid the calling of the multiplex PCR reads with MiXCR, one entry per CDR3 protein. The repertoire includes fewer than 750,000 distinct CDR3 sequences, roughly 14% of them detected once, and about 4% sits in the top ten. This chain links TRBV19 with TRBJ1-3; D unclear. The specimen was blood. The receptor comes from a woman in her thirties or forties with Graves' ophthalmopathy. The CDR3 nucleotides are TGTGCCAGTAGTTTTTGGACGGCTCTTTCCCTCGGAAACACCATATATTTT. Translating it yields CASSFWTALSLGNTIYF. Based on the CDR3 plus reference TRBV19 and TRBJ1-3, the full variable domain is DGGITQSPKYLFRKEGQNVTLSCEQNLNHDAMYWYRQDPGQGLRLIYYSQIVNDFQKGDIAEGYSVSREKKESFPLTVTSAQKNPTAFYLCASSFWTALSLGNTIYFGEGSWLTVV.